Below are 7 T cell receptor beta chains sequenced from a single sample in a study of control samples from healthy donors and cancer patients. Generated by immunoSEQ multiplex PCR, the TCRdb table keeps only in-frame clones and is missing some. The sample yields about 89,000 clones, around 86% seen once. Input material: blood. All receptors come from a man under 40 in good health.

The V gene is TRBV15, the J gene TRBJ2-6, with TRBD1 matching over 7 bases. Per germline, CDR1 LNHNV and CDR2 YYDKDF (reference sequence). The CDR3 sequence is 20 residues long. V was pared by 2 bases and J by 4 bases, with 17 bases of the junction left unmatched. The CDR3 DNA reads as TGTGCCACCAGCAGAACCCGCCGGGACAGACTCCTCTCAGGGGCCAACGTCCTGACTTTC. This sequence encodes CATSRTRRDRLLSGANVLTF.

The J gene is TRBJ2-3, the V gene TRBV7-6, with TRBD1 matching 9 bases. CDR1 SGHVS and CDR2 FNYEAQ come from the germline V gene. The V segment lost 4 bases and the J segment 3 bases; nucleotides outside the gene matches: 5. This CDR3 spans 15 amino acids. CDR3 amino acids: CASSSRQGETDTQYF. The CDR3 DNA reads as TGTGCCAGCAGCTCCCGACAGGGGGAGACAGATACGCAGTATTTT.

This chain links TRBV29-1 with TRBJ1-1; D unresolved. The germline gives CDR1 SQVTM, CDR2 ANQGSEA. This CDR3 has 11 amino acids. Trimming removed 5 bases at V and 5 bases at J, with 9 bases between. The CDR3 DNA follows: TGCAGCGTTCCCCTTGGGACTGAAGCTTTCTTT. Residues: CSVPLGTEAFF.

The chain is built from TRBV19 and TRBJ1-4; maybe TRBD1 (6 bases). V was clipped by 3 bases and J by 5 bases, with 13 bases between them. Germline CDR1 reads LNHDA; CDR2 reads SQIVND (reference sequence). The CDR3 has 15 amino acids. DNA for the CDR3: TGTGCCAGTAGTATGGTGGGGGCCAGCAATGAAAAACTGTTTTTT. This codes for CASSMVGASNEKLFF. The full variable domain, rest sourced from reference TRBV19 and TRBJ1-4, is DGGITQSPKYLFRKEGQNVTLSCEQNLNHDAMYWYRQDPGQGLRLIYYSQIVNDFQKGDIAEGYSVSREKKESFPLTVTSAQKNPTAFYLCASSMVGASNEKLFFGSGTQLSVL.

V gene TRBV15 combines with J gene TRBJ1-1; TRBD1 might be the D (5 bases). V was shortened by 0 bases and J by 6 bases, with 14 bases between the two germline ends. CDR3 size: 15 residues. The germline CDR1 and CDR2 sequences are LNHNV and YYDKDF (reference sequence). CDR3 DNA: TGTGCCACCAGCAGAGAGGGGGGATTGGGCCCTGAAGCTTTCTTT. Protein sequence: CATSREGGLGPEAFF.

The V and J genes are TRBV14 and TRBJ1-1, with no clear D. Trimming cost V 5 bases and J 0 bases, with 7 bases left between them. Looked up from germline, CDR1 is SGHDN and CDR2 is FVKESK. The CDR3 loop spans 13 amino acids. CDR3 amino acids: CASSFLMNTEAFF. The CDR3 DNA reads as TGTGCCAGCAGCTTCCTGATGAACACTGAAGCTTTCTTT.

V and J are TRBV29-1 and TRBJ2-1, with 7 nucleotides matching TRBD2. This CDR3 comprises 13 residues. The V gene end was trimmed by 6 bases and the J gene end by 9 bases; junction bases not matched to a gene: 11. Per germline, CDR1 SQVTM and CDR2 ANQGSEA. The CDR3 DNA follows: TGCAGCGTCCCCTCGGGCCTAGCGGTTGAGCAGTTCTTC. Protein sequence: CSVPSGLAVEQFF.